This T cell receptor (beta chain) was profiled in a study of regulatory T cells in long-lasting Graves disease. Study-wide results and caveats: Lower TCR diversity characterized persistent Graves' patients relative to newly diagnosed patients.

The CDR3 sequence is 12 residues long. V lost 8 bases, J lost 6 bases, and 11 bases lay in between. Germline loops: CDR1 SEHNR, CDR2 FQNEAQ (reference sequence). As regards this clonotype: The antigen is not known.

Time point specified: persistent/refractory GD, antithyroid drugs over 5 years with positive TRAb. PBMC-extracted RNA yielded the TCR library. With iRepertoire HTBI primers and Arm-PCR of CDR3 regions, TCR beta libraries were built. TCRdb used MiXCR to reprocess the multiplex PCR reads, holding one entry per CDR3 protein. The sample holds 250,000 to 300,000 distinct CDR3 sequences; more than 20% are singletons and the top ten take roughly three fifths. The source material was peripheral blood mononuclear cells (PBMCs), sampled when the disease was refractory, from a patient treated with antithyroid drugs. This sequence joins TRBV7-9 and TRBJ2-4; D might be TRBD2 (6 bases). The TCR sequence derives from a female donor with Graves disease. The CDR3 loop reads CASSGERNIQYF. In DNA, the CDR3 is TGTGCCAGCTCGGGGGAGAGAAACATTCAGTACTTC.